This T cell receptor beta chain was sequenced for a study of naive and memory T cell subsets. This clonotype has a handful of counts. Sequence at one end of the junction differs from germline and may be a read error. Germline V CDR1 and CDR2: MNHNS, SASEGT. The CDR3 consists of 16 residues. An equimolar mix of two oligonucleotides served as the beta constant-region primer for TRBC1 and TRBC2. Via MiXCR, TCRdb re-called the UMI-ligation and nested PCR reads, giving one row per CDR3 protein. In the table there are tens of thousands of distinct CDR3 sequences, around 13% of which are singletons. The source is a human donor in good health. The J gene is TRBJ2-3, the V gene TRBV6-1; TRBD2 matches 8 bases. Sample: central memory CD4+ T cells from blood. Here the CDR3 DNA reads TGTGCCAGCAGTAAAGCGGGAGTCCGTAGCACAGATACGCAGTATTTT. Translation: CASSKAGVRSTDTQYF.